This T cell receptor (beta chain) was captured in a study of memory CD4+ T cells and cytomegalovirus serostatus. Across the study: Of the healthy Belgian adults, roughly ten were CMV seropositive and approximately 24 seronegative.

How the authors handled the data: Out-of-frame sequences were removed, leaving 2,000,000 or so distinct TCRbeta sequences. Libraries were prepared by immunoSEQ multiplex PCR; TCRdb keeps only in-frame clonotypes and omits some of them. V and J calls and clone size are those listed in that table; D and trimming were worked out from the DNA. The sample includes about 56,000 clones, over 70% of them seen just once. Single viable CD3+CD4+CD8-CD45RO+ cells were sorted as the memory CD4+ T cells. Total CD4+ T cells were enriched by CD4 positive selection. On this clone itself: The antigen remains unidentified.

CDR1 is LGHNA and CDR2 is YNFKEQ in the germline V gene. There are 16 residues in the CDR3. V was pared by 0 bases and J by 5 bases, with 3 bases of the junction left unmatched. Study-level results: Each of 65 to 75 CMV-associated TCRbeta sequences occurred in one to five individuals.

The rearrangement joins TRBV4-2 to TRBJ2-2; 10 nucleotides line up with TRBD2. This clonotype was sampled from an adult in good health and CMV-seropositive. Specimen: memory CD4+ T cells from blood. CDR3 residues: CASSQDLSGRTGELFF. CDR3 DNA: TGTGCCAGCAGCCAAGATCTTAGCGGGAGGACCGGGGAGCTGTTTTTT.